The clone carrying this T cell receptor (beta chain) was found many times. Its antigen is not known. V was shortened by 1 base and J by 5 bases, with 7 bases between the two germline ends. Germline V gene sequence: CDR1 SGHTA, CDR2 FQGNSA. The CDR3 has 13 amino acids. The hyperthyroidism patients had all been newly diagnosed, and their disease duration was under 2 months. Their ages ranged from 18 to 65 years. Orbital computed tomography, thyroid ultrasound, serum thyroxine and TRAb, and clinical symptoms together informed the diagnoses. The source of the sample is a study of T cells in Graves' hyperthyroidism and ophthalmopathy. Study conclusions and caveats: Ophthalmopathy and stable hyperthyroidism were told apart by a 13 V-J model.

The CDR3 regions of TCR beta were amplified from RNA transcripts. RT-PCR in the first round (using the HTBI primer set) targeted the TCR CDR3. MiXCR, run by TCRdb on the multiplex PCR reads, gives a single entry per CDR3 protein. The table has roughly 570,000 distinct CDR3 sequences, less than 20% seen once. This receptor was identified in a woman in her twenties or thirties with Graves' hyperthyroidism. The genes are TRBV7-2 and TRBJ2-3, with D uncertain. Sample: blood. CDR3 in amino acids: CASSLDSIDTQYF. CDR3 bases: TGTGCCAGCAGCTTAGATTCGATAGATACGCAGTATTTT.